The rows below give T cell receptor beta chains drawn from one sample of a study of T cells in Graves' hyperthyroidism and ophthalmopathy. TCRdb re-analysed the multiplex PCR reads in MiXCR, keeping a single row per CDR3 protein. The data show 200,000 to 250,000 distinct CDR3 sequences, 15% to 20% seen once. Sequences were obtained from blood. The receptors originated from a woman younger than 35 with Graves' ophthalmopathy. Both conserved end residues are part of each CDR3. D genes are given only for firm matches. Rows give clone size only sometimes, using once, few, many, or a class for an expanded clone.

CAISEPPYNEQFF	TGTGCCATCAGTGAGCCCCCCTACAATGAGCAGTTCTTC	TRBJ2-1	.	TRBV10-3	many
CASSSTGSNQPQHF	TGTGCCAGCAGTAGTACAGGGTCAAATCAGCCCCAGCATTTT	TRBJ1-5	.	TRBV12-3/TRBV12-4	many
CASTKRRPWDTQYF	TGTGCCAGCACCAAGCGACGCCCTTGGGATACGCAGTATTTT	TRBJ2-3	.	TRBV2	many
CASSPSGLNTGELFF	TGTGCCAGCAGCCCCTCGGGACTGAACACCGGGGAGCTGTTTTTT	TRBJ2-2	.	TRBV7-3	many
CASSAQAAKAYNEQFF	TGTGCCAGCAGCGCGCAAGCGGCGAAAGCCTACAATGAGCAGTTCTTC	TRBJ2-1	.	TRBV7-2	many
CSARAYRGAQYF	TGCAGTGCTAGAGCCTACAGGGGGGCGCAGTATTTT	TRBJ2-3	TRBD1	TRBV20-1	many
CASSLGPGHGSSGANVLTF	TGTGCCAGCAGCCTAGGGCCGGGACATGGAAGCTCTGGGGCCAACGTCCTGACTTTC	TRBJ2-6	.	TRBV9	.
CASSPPGTLYEQYF	TGCGCCAGCAGCCCGCCGGGGACTCTCTACGAGCAGTACTTC	TRBJ2-7	.	TRBV5-1	many
CSVALAGGTDTQYF	TGCAGCGTTGCCCTAGCGGGAGGCACAGATACGCAGTATTTT	TRBJ2-3	TRBD2	TRBV29-1	many
CASSFVYPGEQFF	TGTGCCAGCAGTTTCGTCTACCCCGGTGAGCAGTTCTTC	TRBJ2-1	.	TRBV28	many
CASLKTSGSPNEQFF	TGTGCCAGCCTCAAGACTAGCGGGAGTCCCAATGAGCAGTTCTTC	TRBJ2-1	TRBD2	TRBV3-1	.
CASSLAVDSTINEQFF	TGCGCCAGCAGCTTGGCAGTGGACAGCACCATCAATGAGCAGTTCTTC	TRBJ2-1	.	TRBV5-1	many
CASSIQGRETQYF	TGTGCCAGCAGCATACAGGGAAGGGAGACCCAGTACTTC	TRBJ2-5	.	TRBV27	many
CAWSVQVNTGELFF	TGTGCCTGGAGTGTACAAGTGAACACCGGGGAGCTGTTTTTT	TRBJ2-2	.	TRBV30	many
CATRGTRNTEAFF	TGTGCCACCAGAGGGACACGGAACACTGAAGCTTTCTTT	TRBJ1-1	.	TRBV24-1	many
CSARARPGLYNEQFF	TGCAGTGCTAGAGCCCGTCCGGGCCTCTACAATGAGCAGTTCTTC	TRBJ2-1	.	TRBV20-1	many